This is a list of T cell receptor beta chains from one sample in a study of shared clonotypes between healthy human individuals. The table came from immunoSEQ multiplex PCR; TCRdb's copy has only in-frame clones and leaves some out. Found here are roughly 2.5 million clones, about 92% of them singletons; the top ten hold over 0.12%. Material for sequencing was naive CD4+ T cells sorted from blood. Every receptor here comes from a man aged 18 to 29 in good health. Each CDR3 is given with its conserved first and last residue. Fields, in order: J gene, V gene, D gene, CDR3 DNA, CDR3 protein. The D gene is left open where the match is weak.

J gene: TRBJ2-7; V gene: TRBV6-6; D gene: NA; CDR3 DNA: TGTGCCAGCAGTTACAGTAACAACTACGAGCAGTACTTC; CDR3 protein: CASSYSNNYEQYF
J gene: TRBJ1-1; V gene: TRBV30; D gene: TRBD1; CDR3 DNA: TGTGCCTGGAGTGTAAAGGGGGCTAAGACTGAAGCTTTCTTT; CDR3 protein: CAWSVKGAKTEAFF
J gene: TRBJ1-2; V gene: TRBV5-1; D gene: NA; CDR3 DNA: TGCGCCAGCAGCTTCCGGCAGGGAGATGGCTACACCTTC; CDR3 protein: CASSFRQGDGYTF
J gene: TRBJ2-5; V gene: TRBV9; D gene: NA; CDR3 DNA: TGTGCCAGCAGCGTAGCCCTAAAAGAGACCCAGTACTTC; CDR3 protein: CASSVALKETQYF
J gene: TRBJ1-5; V gene: TRBV6-1; D gene: TRBD1; CDR3 DNA: TGTGCCAGCAGGTTGGACAGGGGGCACAATCAGCCCCAGCATTTT; CDR3 protein: CASRLDRGHNQPQHF
J gene: TRBJ1-4; V gene: TRBV5-6; D gene: NA; CDR3 DNA: TGTGCCAGCAGCCCGGGACGGTCGCCAACTAATGAAAAACTGTTTTTT; CDR3 protein: CASSPGRSPTNEKLFF
J gene: TRBJ2-1; V gene: TRBV27; D gene: NA; CDR3 DNA: TGTGCCAGCAGCTCCGGGACCCCATTTTACGAGCAGTTCTTC; CDR3 protein: CASSSGTPFYEQFF
J gene: TRBJ2-3; V gene: TRBV29-1; D gene: TRBD2; CDR3 DNA: TGCAGCGGGTGGCTAGCGGGAGGGGGAGGAGATACGCAGTATTTT; CDR3 protein: CSGWLAGGGGDTQYF
J gene: TRBJ1-2; V gene: TRBV9; D gene: TRBD1; CDR3 DNA: TGTGCCAGCACTCGCGACAGGGAAGGCTATGGCTACACCTTC; CDR3 protein: CASTRDREGYGYTF
J gene: TRBJ2-5; V gene: TRBV2; D gene: NA; CDR3 DNA: TGTGCCAGCAGCAAGCAGGTAGATGAGACCCAGTACTTC; CDR3 protein: CASSKQVDETQYF
J gene: TRBJ2-1; V gene: TRBV30; D gene: TRBD2; CDR3 DNA: TGTGCCTGGAGCACATCCAGGACTAGCGGGGGGTACAATGAGCAGTTCTTC; CDR3 protein: CAWSTSRTSGGYNEQFF
J gene: TRBJ1-1; V gene: TRBV5-1; D gene: NA; CDR3 DNA: TGCGCCAGCAGCTTGACAGGGTATACGAACACTGAAGCTTTCTTT; CDR3 protein: CASSLTGYTNTEAFF